Sequencing of this T cell receptor (beta chain) was carried out in a study of regulatory T cells in long-lasting Graves disease. Whole-study results and caveats: In persistent patients, shared public clonotypes (around 2,500) outnumbered those in new patients (approximately 970).

Relying on iRepertoire HTBI primers and Arm-PCR of CDR3 regions, the team built TCR beta libraries. TCRdb processed the multiplex PCR reads anew with MiXCR; each CDR3 protein has one entry. Seen here are a few hundred thousand distinct CDR3 sequences, 20% to 25% observed once, and the top ten hold 14%. The time point is: newly diagnosed GD, antithyroid drugs for less than 3 months. Generation of the TCR library employed RNA extracted from PBMCs. American Thyroid Association guidelines were used to diagnose Graves' disease. The CDR3 is 15 residues long. The V end lost 8 bases, the J end lost 0 bases, and 15 bases lay between the germline ends. Germline V gene lookup returns CDR1 SNHLY and CDR2 FYNNEI. This clonotype was found many times. The antigen remains unidentified.

This specimen was peripheral blood mononuclear cells (PBMCs), taken at new diagnosis, from a patient treated with antithyroid drugs. The V gene is TRBV2, the J gene TRBJ2-3, with TRBD2 as a possible D gene (7 bases). The source is a female donor with Graves disease. The DNA of the CDR3 is TGTGCCAGCGGGTCGGGGGGCCGGAGCACAGATACGCAGTATTTT. Its translation is CASGSGGRSTDTQYF.